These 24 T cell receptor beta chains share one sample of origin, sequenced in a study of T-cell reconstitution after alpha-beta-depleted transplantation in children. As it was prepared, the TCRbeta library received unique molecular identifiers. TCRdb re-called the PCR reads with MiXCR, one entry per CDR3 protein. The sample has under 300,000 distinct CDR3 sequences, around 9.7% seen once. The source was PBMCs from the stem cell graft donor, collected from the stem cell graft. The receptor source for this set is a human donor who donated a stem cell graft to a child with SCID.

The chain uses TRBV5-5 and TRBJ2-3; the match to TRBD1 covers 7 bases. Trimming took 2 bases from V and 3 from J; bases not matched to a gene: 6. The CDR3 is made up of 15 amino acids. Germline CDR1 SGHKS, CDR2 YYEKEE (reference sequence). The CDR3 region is CASSLGDSVTDTQYF. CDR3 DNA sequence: TGTGCCAGCAGCTTAGGGGACAGTGTAACAGATACGCAGTATTTT.

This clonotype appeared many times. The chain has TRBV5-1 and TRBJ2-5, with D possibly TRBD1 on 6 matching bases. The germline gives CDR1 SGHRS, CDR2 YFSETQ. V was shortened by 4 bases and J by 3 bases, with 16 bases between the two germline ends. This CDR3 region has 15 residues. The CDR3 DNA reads TGCGCCAGCAGCCCCCCGACAGGATTGAAAGAGACCCAGTACTTC. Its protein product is CASSPPTGLKETQYF.

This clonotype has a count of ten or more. The DNA for the CDR3 is TGCAGTGCTAGAGTGGGGCTCCGGAACATTCAGTACTTC. Its translation: CSARVGLRNIQYF. J is TRBJ2-4 and V is TRBV20-1; a weak D match, TRBD1 (5 bases). CDR1 and CDR2 from the germline V gene are DFQATT and SNEGSKA (reference sequence). The CDR3 totals 13 residues. Trimming cost V 1 base and J 7 bases, with 11 bases left between them.

The CDR3 is CAIGVRVEETQYF. CDR3 nucleotide sequence: TGTGCCATCGGGGTAAGGGTGGAGGAGACCCAGTACTTC. This chain links TRBV10-3 with TRBJ2-5; unclear D gene. Trimming pared 8 bases from V and 5 bases from J, leaving 15 bases between. Germline CDR1 and CDR2: ENHRY and SYGVKD. This CDR3 has 13 amino acids.

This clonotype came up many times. The CDR3 loop is CASSLFGVTRSYNEQFF. In DNA form, the CDR3 reads TGCGCCAGCAGCTTATTCGGGGTGACACGATCCTACAATGAGCAGTTCTTC. The V gene is TRBV5-1, the J gene TRBJ2-1; perhaps TRBD2 as D (5 bases). CDR1 and CDR2 from the germline V gene are SGHRS and YFSETQ. There are 17 residues in the CDR3. V was trimmed by 2 bases and J by 1 base, leaving 16 bases between them.

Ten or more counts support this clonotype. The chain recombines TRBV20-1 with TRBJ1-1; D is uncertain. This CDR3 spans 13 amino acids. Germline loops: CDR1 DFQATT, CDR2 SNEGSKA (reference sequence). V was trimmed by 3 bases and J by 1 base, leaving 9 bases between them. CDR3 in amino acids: CSASWGWNTEAFF. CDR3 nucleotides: TGCAGTGCTAGTTGGGGTTGGAACACTGAAGCTTTCTTT.

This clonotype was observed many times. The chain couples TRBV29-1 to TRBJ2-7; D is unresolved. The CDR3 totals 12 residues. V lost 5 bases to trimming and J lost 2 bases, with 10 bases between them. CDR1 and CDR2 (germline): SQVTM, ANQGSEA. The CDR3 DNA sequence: TGCAGCGTTCAGAACAGCGCCTACGAGCAGTACTTC. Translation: CSVQNSAYEQYF.

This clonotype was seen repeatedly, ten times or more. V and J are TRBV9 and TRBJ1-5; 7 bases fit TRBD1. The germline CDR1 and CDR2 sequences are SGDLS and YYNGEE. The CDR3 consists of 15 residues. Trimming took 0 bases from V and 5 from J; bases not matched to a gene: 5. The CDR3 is CASSVGQGRDQPQHF. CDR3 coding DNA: TGTGCCAGCAGCGTAGGACAGGGAAGAGATCAGCCCCAGCATTTT.

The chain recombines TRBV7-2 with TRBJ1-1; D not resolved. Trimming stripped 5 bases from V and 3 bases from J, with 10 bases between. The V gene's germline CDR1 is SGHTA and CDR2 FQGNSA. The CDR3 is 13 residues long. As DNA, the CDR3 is TGTGCCAGCAGCACCCGACAAGACACTGAAGCTTTCTTT. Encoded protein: CASSTRQDTEAFF.

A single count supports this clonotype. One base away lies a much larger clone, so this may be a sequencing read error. In DNA, the CDR3 is TGTGCCAGCAGCTCCCGGGGCAGGGGGGACTACGAGCAGTACTTC. Protein sequence: CASSSRGRGDYEQYF. V is TRBV7-6 and J is TRBJ2-7, with D possibly matching TRBD1 (7 bases). CDR3 size: 15 residues. Trimming left V 4 bases short and J 3 bases short, with 16 bases between. Germline CDR1 reads SGHVS; CDR2 reads FNYEAQ.

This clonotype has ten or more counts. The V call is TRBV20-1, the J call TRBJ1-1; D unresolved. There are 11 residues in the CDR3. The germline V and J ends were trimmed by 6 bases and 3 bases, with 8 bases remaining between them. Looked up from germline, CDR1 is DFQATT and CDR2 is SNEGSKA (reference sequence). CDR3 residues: CSAAIHTEAFF. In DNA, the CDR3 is TGCAGTGCAGCGATCCACACTGAAGCTTTCTTT.

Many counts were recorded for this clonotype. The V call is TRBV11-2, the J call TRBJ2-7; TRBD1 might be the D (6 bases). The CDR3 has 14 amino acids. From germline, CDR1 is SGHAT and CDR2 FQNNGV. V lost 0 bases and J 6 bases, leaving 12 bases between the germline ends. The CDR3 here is CASSLDVGAVEQYF. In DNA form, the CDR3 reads TGTGCCAGCAGCTTAGATGTGGGGGCTGTCGAGCAGTACTTC.

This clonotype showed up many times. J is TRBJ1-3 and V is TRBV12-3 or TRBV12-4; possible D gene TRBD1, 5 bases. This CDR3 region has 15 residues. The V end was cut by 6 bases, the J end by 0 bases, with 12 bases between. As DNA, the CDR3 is TGTGCCAGCAGCCCCCACGACAGCTCTGGAAACACCATATATTTT. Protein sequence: CASSPHDSSGNTIYF.

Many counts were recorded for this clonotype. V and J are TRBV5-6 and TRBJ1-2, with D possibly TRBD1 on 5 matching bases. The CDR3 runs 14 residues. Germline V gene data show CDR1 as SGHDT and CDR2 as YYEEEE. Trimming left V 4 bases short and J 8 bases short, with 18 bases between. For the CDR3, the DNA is TGTGCCAGCAGCCCGGGACGGCAGCCTAGAGGCTACACCTTC. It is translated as CASSPGRQPRGYTF.

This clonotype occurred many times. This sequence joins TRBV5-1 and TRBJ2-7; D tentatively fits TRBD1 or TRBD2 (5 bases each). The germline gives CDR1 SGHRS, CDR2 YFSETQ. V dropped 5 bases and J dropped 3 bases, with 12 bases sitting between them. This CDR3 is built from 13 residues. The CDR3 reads CASRGTDFYEQYF. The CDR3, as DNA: TGCGCCAGCAGAGGGACGGATTTCTACGAGCAGTACTTC.

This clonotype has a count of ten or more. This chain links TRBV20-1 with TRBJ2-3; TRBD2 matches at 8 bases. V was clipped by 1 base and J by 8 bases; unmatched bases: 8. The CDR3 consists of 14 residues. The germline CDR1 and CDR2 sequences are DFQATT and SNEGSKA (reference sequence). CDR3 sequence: CSARARTSSLTQYF. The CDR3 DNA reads TGCAGTGCTAGAGCTCGGACTAGCAGTCTTACGCAGTATTTT.

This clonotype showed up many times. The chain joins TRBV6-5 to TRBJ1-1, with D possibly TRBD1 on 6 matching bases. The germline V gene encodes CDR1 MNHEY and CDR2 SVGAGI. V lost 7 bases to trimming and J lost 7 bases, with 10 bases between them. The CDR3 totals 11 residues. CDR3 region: CASKRQDEAFF. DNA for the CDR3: TGTGCCAGCAAGAGACAGGATGAAGCTTTCTTT.

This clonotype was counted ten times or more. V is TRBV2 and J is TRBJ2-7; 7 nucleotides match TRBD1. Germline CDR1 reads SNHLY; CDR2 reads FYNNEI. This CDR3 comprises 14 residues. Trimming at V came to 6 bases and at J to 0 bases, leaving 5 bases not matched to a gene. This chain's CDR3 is CASSRGQSSYEQYF. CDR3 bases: TGTGCCAGCAGCAGGGGACAGAGCTCCTACGAGCAGTACTTC.

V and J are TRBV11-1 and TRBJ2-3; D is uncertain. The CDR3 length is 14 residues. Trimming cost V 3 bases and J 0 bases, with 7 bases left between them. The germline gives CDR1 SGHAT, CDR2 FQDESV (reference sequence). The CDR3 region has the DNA TGTGCCAGCAGCTTCGAAGTCAGCACAGATACGCAGTATTTT. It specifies CASSFEVSTDTQYF.

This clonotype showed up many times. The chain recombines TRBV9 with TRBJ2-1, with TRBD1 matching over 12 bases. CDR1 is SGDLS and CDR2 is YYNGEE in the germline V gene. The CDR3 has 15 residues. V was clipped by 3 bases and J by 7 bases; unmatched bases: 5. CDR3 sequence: CASSAGTGGRNEQFF. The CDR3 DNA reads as TGTGCCAGCAGCGCCGGGACAGGGGGCAGGAATGAGCAGTTCTTC. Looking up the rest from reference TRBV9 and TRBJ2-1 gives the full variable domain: DSGVTQTPKHLITATGQRVTLRCSPRSGDLSVYWYQQSLDQGLQFLIQYYNGEERAKGNILERFSAQQFPDLHSELNLSSLELGDSALYFCASSAGTGGRNEQFFGPGTRLTVL.

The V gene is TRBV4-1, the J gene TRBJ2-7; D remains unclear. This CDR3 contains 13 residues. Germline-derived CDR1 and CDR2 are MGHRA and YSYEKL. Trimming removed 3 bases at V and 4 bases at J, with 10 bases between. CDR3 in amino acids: CASSHLVGYEQYF. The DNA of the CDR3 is TGCGCCAGCAGCCATCTAGTGGGGTACGAGCAGTACTTC.

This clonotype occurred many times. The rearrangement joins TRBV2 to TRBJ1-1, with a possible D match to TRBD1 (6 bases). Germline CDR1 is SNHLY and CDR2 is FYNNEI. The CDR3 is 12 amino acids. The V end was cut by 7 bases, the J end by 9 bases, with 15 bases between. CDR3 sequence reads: CASTLDSLKAFF. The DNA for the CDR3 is TGTGCCAGCACTTTGGACAGCTTGAAAGCTTTCTTT.

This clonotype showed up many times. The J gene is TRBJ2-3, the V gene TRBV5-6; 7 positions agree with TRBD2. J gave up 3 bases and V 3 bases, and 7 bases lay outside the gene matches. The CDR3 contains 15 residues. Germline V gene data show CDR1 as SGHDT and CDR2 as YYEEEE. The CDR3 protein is CASSSGLVRTDTQYF. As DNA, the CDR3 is TGTGCCAGCAGCTCAGGACTAGTTAGGACAGATACGCAGTATTTT.

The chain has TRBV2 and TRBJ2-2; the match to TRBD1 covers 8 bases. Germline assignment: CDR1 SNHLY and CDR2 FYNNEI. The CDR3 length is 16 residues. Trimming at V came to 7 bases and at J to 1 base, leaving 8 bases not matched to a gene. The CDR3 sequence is CASTLDRALNTGELFF. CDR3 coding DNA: TGTGCCAGCACCCTGGACAGGGCCCTGAACACCGGGGAGCTGTTTTTT.